The sequence of this T cell receptor (beta chain) was determined in a study of cytomegalovirus exposure and HLA in healthy donors. Study findings and constraints: TCR beta V- and J-gene trimming was later associated with a missense DCLRE1C variant.

About this clone: Antigen specificity is unknown.

The CDR3 extends over 13 amino acids. The germline V gene has CDR1 GTSNPN and CDR2 SVGIG (reference sequence). V lost 0 bases to trimming and J lost 1 base, with 6 bases between them. PCR involved 60 Vbeta and 13 Jbeta primers. The data were produced by immunoSEQ multiplex PCR, yet TCRdb's version contains in-frame clones alone and is incomplete. The sample holds over 70,000 clones, under 90% seen once. This chain uses TRBV30 with TRBJ1-1; D ambiguous. The receptor's source is a man between 45 and 60 years old in good health and CMV-seropositive. The sample consisted of PBMCs. The CDR3 nucleotides read TGTGCCTGGAGTGTACTTGCGAACACTGAAGCTTTCTTT. Its translation is CAWSVLANTEAFF.